The 18 T cell receptor beta chains below come from one sample, sequenced in a study of blood T cell repertoires in COVID-19. Assay used: immunoSEQ multiplex PCR; TCRdb lists only in-frame clones, some missing. Among approximately 140,000 clones listed, 75% to 90% were seen once. The sequencing input was peripheral blood. The receptor source for this set is a middle-aged man with active or convalescent COVID-19.

The chain combines TRBV19 with TRBJ2-5; TRBD1 matches at 8 bases. The germline V gene encodes CDR1 LNHDA and CDR2 SQIVND (reference sequence). V shed 5 bases, J shed 5 bases, and the junction held 4 bases outside the gene matches. The CDR3 runs 13 residues. In DNA, the CDR3 is TGTGCCAGTAGTCTCGACAGGGGCGAGACCCAGTACTTC. Encoded protein: CASSLDRGETQYF.

The V and J genes are TRBV2 and TRBJ2-4, with TRBD1 identical over 7 bases. J lost 5 bases, V lost 5 bases, and 12 bases had no gene match. The CDR3 totals 16 residues. Germline values: CDR1 SNHLY, CDR2 FYNNEI. The CDR3 protein is CASSQGNRGRENIQYF. CDR3 sequence (DNA): TGTGCCAGCAGTCAGGGCAACAGGGGTCGGGAAAACATTCAGTACTTC.

The chain has TRBV5-4 and TRBJ1-5, with D maybe TRBD1 (5 bases). The CDR3 runs to 15 residues. Trimming pared 4 bases from V and 6 bases from J, leaving 17 bases between. From germline, CDR1 is SGHNT and CDR2 YYREEE (reference sequence). The DNA of the CDR3 is TGTGCCAGCAGCCGCGACGGAGCCGGGGGTCAGCCCCAGCATTTT. It encodes CASSRDGAGGQPQHF.

This clone appeared a single time. The chain combines TRBV18 with TRBJ1-1; TRBD1 is a possible D gene (5 bases). The CDR3 has 15 residues. Germline V CDR1 and CDR2: KGHSH, LQKENI. V was shortened by 2 bases and J by 7 bases, with 17 bases between the two germline ends. CDR3 amino acids: CASSPTIGTANEAFF. In DNA, the CDR3 is TGTGCCAGCTCACCAACAATCGGGACTGCAAATGAAGCTTTCTTT.

The sample holds one count of this clone. The chain couples TRBV7-8 to TRBJ1-5; 9 nucleotides match TRBD1. Trimming took 5 bases from V and 2 from J; bases not matched to a gene: 4. The CDR3 has 15 residues. The germline V gene encodes CDR1 SGHVS and CDR2 FQNEAQ. The CDR3 bases are TGTGCCAGCAGCCGGGACAGGGTGGGCAATCAGCCCCAGCATTTT. It yields the protein CASSRDRVGNQPQHF.

The rearrangement uses TRBV5-1 and TRBJ2-1; D gene unclear. The CDR3 is made up of 12 amino acids. The germline V gene has CDR1 SGHRS and CDR2 YFSETQ. Between the trimmed V and J ends, which lost 1 base and 7 bases, there was a span of 6 bases. The CDR3 DNA reads as TGCGCCAGCAGCTTGTTTCCGAATGAGCAGTTCTTC. It yields the protein CASSLFPNEQFF.

This chain connects TRBV2 to TRBJ2-3; 13 positions agree with TRBD2. The CDR3 spans 19 residues. The V gene's germline CDR1 is SNHLY and CDR2 FYNNEI. The ends lost 7 bases at V and 0 bases at J; junction bases unmatched: 13. This CDR3 reads CASILARTSGSPSTDTQYF. For the CDR3, the DNA is TGTGCCAGCATTCTCGCTAGGACTAGCGGGAGCCCCAGCACAGATACGCAGTATTTT.

The V and J genes are TRBV20-1 and TRBJ2-5, with 8 bases fitting TRBD1. Germline-derived CDR1 and CDR2 are DFQATT and SNEGSKA (reference sequence). With 3 bases clipped from V and 2 bases from J, the junction kept 2 bases outside the gene matches. This CDR3 has 13 amino acids. CDR3 coding DNA: TGCAGTGCTAGTGGACAGGGACAAGAGACCCAGTACTTC. Encoded protein: CSASGQGQETQYF.

This chain connects TRBV7-9 to TRBJ1-2; maybe TRBD1 (6 bases). Germline assignment: CDR1 SEHNR and CDR2 FQNEAQ (reference sequence). V was shortened by 7 bases and J by 4 bases, with 13 bases between the two germline ends. The CDR3 has 13 residues. CDR3 residues: CASNPGQSYGYTF. CDR3 DNA sequence: TGTGCCAGCAACCCTGGACAGAGCTATGGCTACACCTTC.

This clone was counted a single time. The V gene is TRBV11-2, the J gene TRBJ2-3, with TRBD2 as a possible D gene (6 bases). Germline CDR1 is SGHAT and CDR2 is FQNNGV. V was cut by 6 bases and J by 0 bases, with 13 bases left in between. The CDR3 has 15 amino acids. The CDR3 reads CASRFTSSSTDTQYF. CDR3 coding DNA: TGTGCCAGCAGGTTCACTAGCAGTAGCACAGATACGCAGTATTTT.

The chain combines TRBV3-1 (or the pseudogene TRBV3-2) with TRBJ2-5; possible D gene TRBD1, 6 bases. Germline assignment: CDR1 LGHDT and CDR2 YNNKEL (reference sequence). There are 16 residues in the CDR3. V lost 0 bases, J lost 5 bases, and 16 bases lay in between. The CDR3 bases are TGTGCCAGCAGCCAAGACAGGGGTAGGCCAGTTGAGACCCAGTACTTC. Encoded protein: CASSQDRGRPVETQYF.

The J gene is TRBJ2-5, the V gene TRBV4-1; TRBD2 aligns across 12 bases. The CDR3 length is 17 residues. J gave up 4 bases and V 1 base, and 7 bases lay outside the gene matches. CDR1 is MGHRA, CDR2 YSYEKL, per germline. Here the CDR3 DNA reads TGCGCCAGCAGCCAAGTACCTAGCGGGAGGGCCGGAGAGACCCAGTACTTC. This translates into CASSQVPSGRAGETQYF.

The rearrangement joins TRBV4-1 to TRBJ1-6; D is unresolved. This CDR3 has 15 residues. Germline CDR1 is MGHRA and CDR2 is YSYEKL. The ends were cut back, 0 bases at V and 11 bases at J, with 14 bases in the middle. The CDR3 loop reads CASSQEFGVPTPLHF. Written as DNA, the CDR3 is TGCGCCAGCAGCCAAGAGTTCGGGGTCCCGACACCCCTCCACTTT.

The J gene is TRBJ1-2, the V gene TRBV12-3 or TRBV12-4, with 7 bases identical to TRBD1. The CDR3 has 12 amino acids. V trimming: 5 bases; J trimming: 7 bases; junction bases outside the gene matches: 4. CDR3 amino acids: CASSRQGRGYTF. In DNA, the CDR3 is TGTGCCAGCAGTCGACAGGGACGTGGCTACACCTTC.

The chain recombines TRBV10-1 with TRBJ2-1, with D uncertain. This CDR3 comprises 12 residues. Trimming took off 4 bases at V and 8 bases at J, with 9 bases between the two ends. Germline CDR1 reads WNHNN; CDR2 reads SYGVQD (reference sequence). The CDR3 protein is CASSAVRYEQFF. DNA of the CDR3: TGCGCCAGCAGTGCAGTTCGATATGAGCAGTTCTTC.

This CDR3 reads CASSQDLSGRGSPLHF. CDR3 nucleotides: TGCGCCAGCAGCCAAGATCTGTCCGGGCGGGGTTCACCCCTCCACTTT. This chain links TRBV4-3 with TRBJ1-6, with no clear D. CDR3 length: 16 residues. V lost 0 bases to trimming and J lost 9 bases, with 15 bases between them. Germline V CDR1 and CDR2: LGHNA, YSLEER.

The chain couples TRBV19 to TRBJ1-1; TRBD1 agrees at 9 bases. The CDR3 totals 17 residues. V lost 9 bases, J lost 1 base, and 15 bases stayed unmatched. Germline V gives CDR1 LNHDA, CDR2 SQIVND (reference sequence). This chain's CDR3 is CASRKTGTGKRNTEAFF. The CDR3, as DNA: TGTGCCAGCAGAAAAACCGGGACAGGGAAAAGGAACACTGAAGCTTTCTTT. Based on the CDR3 plus reference TRBV19 and TRBJ1-1, the full variable domain is DGGITQSPKYLFRKEGQNVTLSCEQNLNHDAMYWYRQDPGQGLRLIYYSQIVNDFQKGDIAEGYSVSREKKESFPLTVTSAQKNPTAFYLCASRKTGTGKRNTEAFFGQGTRLTVV.

This chain joins TRBV6-2 or TRBV6-3 and TRBJ1-2; tentatively, D is TRBD1 (6 bases). Germline lookup yields CDR1 MNHEY and CDR2 SVGEGT. The V gene lost 4 bases and the J gene lost 8 bases, with 11 bases spanning the gap. The CDR3 totals 12 residues. The CDR3 spells CASSFDRLGYTF. In DNA, the CDR3 is TGTGCCAGCAGTTTTGACAGGCTGGGCTACACCTTC.